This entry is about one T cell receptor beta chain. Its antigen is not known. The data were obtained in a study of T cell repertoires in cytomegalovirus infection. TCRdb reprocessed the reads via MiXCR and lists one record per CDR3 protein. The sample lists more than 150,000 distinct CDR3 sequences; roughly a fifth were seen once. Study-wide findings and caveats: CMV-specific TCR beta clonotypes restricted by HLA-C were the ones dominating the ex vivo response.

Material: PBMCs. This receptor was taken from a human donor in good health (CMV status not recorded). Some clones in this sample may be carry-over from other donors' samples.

The CDR3 sequence: CASSPWTGLATNEKLFF. DNA for the CDR3: TGTGCCAGCAGTCCGTGGACAGGGCTTGCAACTAATGAAAAACTGTTTTTT. The rearrangement joins TRBV12-3 or TRBV12-4 to TRBJ1-4, with 8 bases identical to TRBD1. Trimming removed 5 bases from V and 0 bases from J; junction bases left unmatched: 8. This CDR3 region has 17 residues.